This T cell receptor (beta chain) was obtained from a study of T cells after yellow fever vaccination. Turning to the study itself: SMART-Seq v4 Ultra Low Input prepared the low-cell-number fractions.

Template-switching 5'RACE yielded the TCR cDNA; a universal primer site and UMIs were added in the process. One entry per CDR3 protein, called by TCRdb with MiXCR from the 5' RACE reads. The table records about 350,000 distinct CDR3 sequences, roughly 3.9% of them present only once. This CDR3 comprises 16 residues. V was pared by 5 bases and J by 4 bases, with 19 bases between. Study conclusions and caveats: Only a small proportion of the clonotypes turned up in both the CD4 and the CD8 compartments, likely arising from convergent recombination. The booster response re-showed most primary clones: 96% CD4, more than 70% CD8.

A word on this clonotype: Its target is unknown.

The sequence was obtained from a man younger than 30 who received the YFV17D yellow fever vaccine. Sequencing was performed on PBMCs, taken 5 days after the yellow fever booster vaccination. J is TRBJ2-3 and V is TRBV12-3 or TRBV12-4; unclear D gene. The CDR3: CASSTPQALFPDTQYF. CDR3 nucleotide sequence: TGTGCCAGCAGTACCCCGCAGGCGCTTTTTCCAGATACGCAGTATTTT.